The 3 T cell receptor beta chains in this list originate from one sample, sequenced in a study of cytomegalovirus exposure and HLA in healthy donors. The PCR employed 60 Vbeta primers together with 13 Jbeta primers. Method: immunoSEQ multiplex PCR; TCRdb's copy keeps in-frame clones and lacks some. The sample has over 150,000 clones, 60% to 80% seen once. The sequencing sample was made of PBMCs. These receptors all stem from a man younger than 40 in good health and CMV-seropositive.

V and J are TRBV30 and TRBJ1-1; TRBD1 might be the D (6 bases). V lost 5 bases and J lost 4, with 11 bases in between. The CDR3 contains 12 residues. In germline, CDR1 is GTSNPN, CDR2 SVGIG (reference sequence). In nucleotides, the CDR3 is TGTGCCTGGGCGATACAGGGCACTGAAGCTTTCTTT. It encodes CAWAIQGTEAFF.

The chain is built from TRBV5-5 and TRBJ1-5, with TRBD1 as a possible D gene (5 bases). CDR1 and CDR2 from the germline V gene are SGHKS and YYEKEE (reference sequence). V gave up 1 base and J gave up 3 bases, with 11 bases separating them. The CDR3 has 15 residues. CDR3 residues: CASSLQGYDNQPQHF. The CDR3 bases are TGTGCCAGCAGCTTGCAGGGATATGACAATCAGCCCCAGCATTTT.

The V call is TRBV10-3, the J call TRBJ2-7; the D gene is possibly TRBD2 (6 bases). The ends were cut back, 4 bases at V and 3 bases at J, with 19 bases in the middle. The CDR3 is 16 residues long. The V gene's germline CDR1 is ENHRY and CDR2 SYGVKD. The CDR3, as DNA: TGTGCCATCAGTGTTGACAGCGGGTCTTCTAACTACGAGCAGTACTTC. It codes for CAISVDSGSSNYEQYF.